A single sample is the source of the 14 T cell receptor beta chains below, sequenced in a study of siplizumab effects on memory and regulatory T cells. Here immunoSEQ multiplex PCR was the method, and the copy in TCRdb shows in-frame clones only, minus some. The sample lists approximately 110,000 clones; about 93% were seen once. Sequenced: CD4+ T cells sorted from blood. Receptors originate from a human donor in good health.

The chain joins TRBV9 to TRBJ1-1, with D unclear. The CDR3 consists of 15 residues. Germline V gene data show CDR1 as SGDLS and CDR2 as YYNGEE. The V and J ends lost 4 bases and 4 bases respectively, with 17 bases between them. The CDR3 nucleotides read TGTGCCAGCAGCCTAGGCCCGGGCGGAAGCACTGAAGCTTTCTTT. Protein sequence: CASSLGPGGSTEAFF.

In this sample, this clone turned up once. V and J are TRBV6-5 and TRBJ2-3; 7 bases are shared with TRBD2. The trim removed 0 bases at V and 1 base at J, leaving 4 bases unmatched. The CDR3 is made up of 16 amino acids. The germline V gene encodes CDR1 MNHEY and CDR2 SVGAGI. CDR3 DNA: TGTGCCAGCAGTTACTCGCGGCTAGCGGGCACAGATACGCAGTATTTT. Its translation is CASSYSRLAGTDTQYF.

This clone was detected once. CDR3 sequence: CASSSTTRDRVSEQYF. The CDR3 DNA reads as TGTGCCAGCTCAAGTACAACGAGGGACAGGGTCTCCGAGCAGTACTTC. The chain combines TRBV18 with TRBJ2-7; 9 bases are a match to TRBD1. Trimming took 5 bases from V and 6 from J; bases not matched to a gene: 14. Germline values: CDR1 KGHSH, CDR2 LQKENI. CDR3 length: 16 residues. Full variable domain (outside the CDR3, taken from reference TRBV18 and TRBJ2-7): NAGVMQNPRHLVRRRGQEARLRCSPMKGHSHVYWYRQLPEEGLKFMVYLQKENIIDESGMPKERFSAEFPKEGPSILRIQQVVRGDSAAYFCASSSTTRDRVSEQYFGPGTRLTVT.

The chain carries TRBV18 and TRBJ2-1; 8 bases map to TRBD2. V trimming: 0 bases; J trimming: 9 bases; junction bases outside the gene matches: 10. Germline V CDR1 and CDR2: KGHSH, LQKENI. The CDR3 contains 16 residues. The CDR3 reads CASSPPSGKGVGEQFF. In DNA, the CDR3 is TGTGCCAGCTCACCACCTAGCGGGAAGGGAGTTGGTGAGCAGTTCTTC.

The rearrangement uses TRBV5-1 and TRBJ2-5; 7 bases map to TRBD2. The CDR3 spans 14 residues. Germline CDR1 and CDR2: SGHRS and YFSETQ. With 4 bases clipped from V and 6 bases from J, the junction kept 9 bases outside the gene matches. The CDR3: CASSPGGRAQTQYF. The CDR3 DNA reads TGCGCCAGCAGCCCGGGGGGTAGGGCGCAGACCCAGTACTTC.

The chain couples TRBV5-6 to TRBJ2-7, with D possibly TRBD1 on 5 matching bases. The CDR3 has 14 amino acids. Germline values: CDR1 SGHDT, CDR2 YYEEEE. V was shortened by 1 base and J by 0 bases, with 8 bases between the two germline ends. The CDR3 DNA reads TGTGCCAGCAGCTTGTGGGGCAGCTCCTACGAGCAGTACTTC. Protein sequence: CASSLWGSSYEQYF.

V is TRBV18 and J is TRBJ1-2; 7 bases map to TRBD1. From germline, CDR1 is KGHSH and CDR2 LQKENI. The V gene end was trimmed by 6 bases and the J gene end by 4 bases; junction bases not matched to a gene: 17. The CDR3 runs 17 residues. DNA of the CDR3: TGTGCCAGCTCCCCCCTGAGAGGGGGCATAGGTTCCTATGGCTACACCTTC. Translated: CASSPLRGGIGSYGYTF.

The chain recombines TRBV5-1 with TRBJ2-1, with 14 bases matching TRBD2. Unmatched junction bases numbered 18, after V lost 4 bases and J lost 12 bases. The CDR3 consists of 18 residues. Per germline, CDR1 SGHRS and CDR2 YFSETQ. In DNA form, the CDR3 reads TGCGCCAGCAGCCAGCTACCGACGGGACTAGCGGGGGCCCGTGGGCAGTTCTTC. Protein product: CASSQLPTGLAGARGQFF.

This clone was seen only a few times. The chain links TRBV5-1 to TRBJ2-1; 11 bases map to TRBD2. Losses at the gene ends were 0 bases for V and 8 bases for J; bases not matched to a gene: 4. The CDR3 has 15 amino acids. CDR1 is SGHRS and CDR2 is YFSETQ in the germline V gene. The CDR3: CASSLGLAGGDEQFF. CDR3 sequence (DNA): TGCGCCAGCAGCTTGGGCCTAGCGGGAGGAGATGAGCAGTTCTTC.

The CDR3 region has the DNA TGCGCCAGCAGCGACGGGACCGACGTATATGGCTACACCTTC. Translated, it gives CASSDGTDVYGYTF. This chain uses TRBV5-1 with TRBJ1-2, with D tentatively TRBD1 (5 bases). The germline V gene has CDR1 SGHRS and CDR2 YFSETQ. The CDR3 runs to 14 residues. Trimming took off 4 bases at V and 5 bases at J, with 15 bases between the two ends.

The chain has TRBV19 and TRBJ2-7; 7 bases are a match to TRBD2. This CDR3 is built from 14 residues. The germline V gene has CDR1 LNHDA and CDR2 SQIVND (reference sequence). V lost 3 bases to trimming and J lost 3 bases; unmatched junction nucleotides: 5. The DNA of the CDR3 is TGTGCCAGTAGTATGGGGGGGATTTTCTACGAGCAGTACTTC. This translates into CASSMGGIFYEQYF.

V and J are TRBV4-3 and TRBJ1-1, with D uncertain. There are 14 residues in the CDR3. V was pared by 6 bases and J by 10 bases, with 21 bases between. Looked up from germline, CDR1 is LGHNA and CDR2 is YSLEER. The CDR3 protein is CASSPGGLRIGAFF. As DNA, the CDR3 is TGCGCCAGCAGTCCGGGAGGGCTGCGAATTGGAGCTTTCTTT.

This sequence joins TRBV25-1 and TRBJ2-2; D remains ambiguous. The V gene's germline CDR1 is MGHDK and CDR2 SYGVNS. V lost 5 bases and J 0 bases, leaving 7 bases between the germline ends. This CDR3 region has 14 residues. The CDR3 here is CASSKDTNTGELFF. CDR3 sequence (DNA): TGTGCCAGCAGTAAAGACACGAACACCGGGGAGCTGTTTTTT.

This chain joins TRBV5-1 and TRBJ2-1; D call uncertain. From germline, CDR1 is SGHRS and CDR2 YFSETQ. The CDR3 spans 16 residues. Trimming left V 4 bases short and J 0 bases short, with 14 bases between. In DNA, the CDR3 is TGCGCCAGCAGCCCGGTGACTCCTAGCTCCTACAATGAGCAGTTCTTC. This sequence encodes CASSPVTPSSYNEQFF.